This TCR beta chain is from a study of beta chain features in type 1 diabetes. Study-level points and caveats: High-TCR-expressing cells could be over-represented by cDNA sequencing. Among patients with Type 1 diabetes, TCRB CDR3s were moderately but significantly shorter in every one of the four CD4+ subsets.

As concerns this clone: Its antigen is currently unknown.

The CDR3 has 15 amino acids. The germline V gene encodes CDR1 MNHEY and CDR2 SVGAGI. The ends were cut back, 0 bases at V and 5 bases at J, with 11 bases in the middle. Since all of the isolated RNA was reverse transcribed, expressed TCRB transcripts were what got sequenced. This table comes from immunoSEQ multiplex PCR, and its TCRdb copy is limited to in-frame clones, with some not included. The sample holds 100,000 to 150,000 clones; roughly 10% are singletons and the top ten take around 0.7%. This rearrangement joins TRBV6-5 to TRBJ2-4, with D unresolved. This receptor was taken from a man aged 25 to 40 with type 1 diabetes. The source material was central memory CD4+ T cells from blood. The CDR3 protein is CASSYSFGAQNIQYF. The CDR3 DNA reads as TGTGCCAGCAGTTACTCGTTCGGAGCGCAAAACATTCAGTACTTC.